The present entry profiles one T cell receptor beta chain with its context. Assay: immunoSEQ multiplex PCR; the TCRdb copy retains only in-frame clones and omits some. Of tens of thousands of clones listed, around 90% were seen once; the top ten hold roughly 28%. This entry belongs to a study of blood T cell repertoires in COVID-19. Germline values: CDR1 LNHNV, CDR2 YYDKDF (reference sequence). Unmatched junction bases numbered 6, after V lost 1 base and J lost 8 bases. This CDR3 is 16 amino acids long. The chain recombines TRBV15 with TRBJ1-4; the match to TRBD1 covers 11 bases. This TCR was sampled from a woman older than 75 with active or convalescent COVID-19. Material: peripheral blood. DNA of the CDR3: TGTGCCACCAGCAGAGGCACGGACAGGGGGCCGGAAAAACTGTTTTTT. Amino acids: CATSRGTDRGPEKLFF. The full variable domain, in which reference TRBV15 and TRBJ1-4 provide the parts outside the CDR3, is DAMVIQNPRYQVTQFGKPVTLSCSQTLNHNVMYWYQQKSSQAPKLLFHYYDKDFNNEADTPDNFQSRRPNTSFCFLDIRSPGLGDTAMYLCATSRGTDRGPEKLFFGSGTQLSVL.